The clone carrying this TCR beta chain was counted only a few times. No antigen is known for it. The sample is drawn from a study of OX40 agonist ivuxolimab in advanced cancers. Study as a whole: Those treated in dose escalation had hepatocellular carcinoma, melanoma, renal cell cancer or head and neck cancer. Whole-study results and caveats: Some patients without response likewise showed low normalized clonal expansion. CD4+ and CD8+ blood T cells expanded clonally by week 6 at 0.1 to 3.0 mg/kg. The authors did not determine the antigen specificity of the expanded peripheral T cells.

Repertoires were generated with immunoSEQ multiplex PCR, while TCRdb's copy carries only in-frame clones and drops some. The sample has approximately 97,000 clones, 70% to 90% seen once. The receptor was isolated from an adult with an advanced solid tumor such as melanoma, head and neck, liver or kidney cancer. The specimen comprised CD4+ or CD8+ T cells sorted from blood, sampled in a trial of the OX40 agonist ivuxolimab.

Here the CDR3 DNA reads TGTGCCAGCAGCACTACTAGCGGGTCCTACGAGCAGTACTTC. Amino acid sequence: CASSTTSGSYEQYF. This chain links TRBV7-2 with TRBJ2-7; 9 nucleotides agree with TRBD2. The CDR3 sequence is 14 residues long. The trim removed 5 bases at V and 1 base at J, leaving 3 bases unmatched. Germline CDR1 is SGHTA and CDR2 is FQGNSA.